The next 11 T cell receptor beta chains were all read from a single sample in a study of T cell changes during pregnancy in multiple sclerosis. Clones were read by immunoSEQ multiplex PCR, and TCRdb kept only the in-frame ones, dropping some. The repertoire holds about 59,000 clones, with approximately 87% as singletons. Sequencing input: peripheral blood from another person, used as feeder cells. The receptors were sampled from a human donor whose cells served as feeder cells for cultures in a pregnancy study.

The J gene is TRBJ1-1, the V gene TRBV28; the D is unclear. The CDR3 has 13 residues. Trimming left V 6 bases short and J 0 bases short, with 8 bases between. Germline V gene lookup returns CDR1 MDHEN and CDR2 SYDVKM. CDR3 sequence: CASRHSMNTEAFF. CDR3 sequence (DNA): TGTGCCAGCAGGCACTCCATGAACACTGAAGCTTTCTTT.

This chain uses TRBV7-9 with TRBJ1-1, with no clear D. CDR3 length equals 15 residues. CDR1 is SEHNR, CDR2 FQNEAQ, per germline (reference sequence). Trimming pared 3 bases from V and 1 base from J, leaving 12 bases between. CDR3 coding DNA: TGTGCCAGCAGCTTTCCCGGAATGGGGAACACTGAAGCTTTCTTT. Translation: CASSFPGMGNTEAFF. Drawing the rest from reference TRBV7-9 and TRBJ1-1, the complete variable domain is DTGVSQNPRHKITKRGQNVTFRCDPISEHNRLYWYRQTLGQGPEFLTYFQNEAQLEKSRLLSDRFSAERPKGSFSTLEIQRTEQGDSAMYLCASSFPGMGNTEAFFGQGTRLTVV.

This chain connects TRBV4-2 to TRBJ2-3, with 10 bases matching TRBD2. The CDR3 runs 17 residues. Germline V gives CDR1 LGHNA, CDR2 YNFKEQ. J was trimmed by 5 bases and V by 2 bases; bases with no gene match: 10. CDR3 sequence: CASSQFGTSEAGDTQYF. The CDR3 region has the DNA TGTGCCAGCAGCCAATTTGGGACTAGCGAAGCGGGAGATACGCAGTATTTT.

The chain recombines TRBV15 with TRBJ2-3, with 7 bases fitting TRBD1. The V gene's germline CDR1 is LNHNV and CDR2 YYDKDF (reference sequence). The CDR3 consists of 15 residues. The ends lost 1 base at V and 4 bases at J; junction bases unmatched: 5. The CDR3 coding sequence is TGTGCCACCAGCAGAGGCGACAGGGCGGCAGATACGCAGTATTTT. Its protein product is CATSRGDRAADTQYF.

This clone was counted once. The genes are TRBV10-3 and TRBJ1-1; 7 nucleotides align to TRBD1. Germline V lookup: CDR1 ENHRY, CDR2 SYGVKD. This CDR3 comprises 17 residues. Germline trimming cut 3 bases from V and 0 bases from J; bases unmatched to any gene: 10. This CDR3 reads CAISEMLDRRMNTEAFF. Here the CDR3 DNA reads TGTGCCATCAGTGAAATGCTGGACAGGCGAATGAACACTGAAGCTTTCTTT.

The chain is built from TRBV5-8 and TRBJ2-1, with unresolved D. The germline gives CDR1 SGHTS, CDR2 YDEGEE. CDR3 length: 15 residues. The V end was cut by 2 bases, the J end by 0 bases, with 9 bases between. The CDR3 loop reads CASSFSRFSYNEQFF. As DNA, the CDR3 is TGTGCCAGCAGCTTCTCCCGCTTCTCCTACAATGAGCAGTTCTTC. Full variable domain (rest looked up from reference TRBV5-8 and TRBJ2-1): EAGVTQSPTHLIKTRGQQATLRCSPISGHTSVYWYQQALGLGLQFLLWYDEGEERNRGNFPPRFSGRQFPNYSSELNVNALELEDSALYLCASSFSRFSYNEQFFGPGTRLTVL.

DNA for the CDR3: TGTGCCTGGAGTGTCAGGGACGAAAAACTGTTTTTT. Its translation: CAWSVRDEKLFF. This chain joins TRBV30 and TRBJ1-4; TRBD1 might be the D (5 bases). The CDR3 length is 12 residues. Trimming pared 0 bases from V and 8 bases from J, leaving 7 bases between. Per the germline V gene, CDR1 is GTSNPN and CDR2 is SVGIG (reference sequence).

This clone has a single count. The rearrangement links TRBV5-8 to TRBJ2-1; a weak D match, TRBD2 (6 bases). The CDR3 has 17 residues. V lost 2 bases to trimming and J lost 6 bases, with 21 bases between them. CDR1 and CDR2 from the germline V gene are SGHTS and YDEGEE. CDR3 amino acids: CASSFYLRSGTGNEQFF. The CDR3 DNA is TGTGCCAGCAGCTTTTATCTTCGTAGTGGGACTGGCAATGAGCAGTTCTTC. Drawing the rest from reference TRBV5-8 and TRBJ2-1, the complete variable domain is EAGVTQSPTHLIKTRGQQATLRCSPISGHTSVYWYQQALGLGLQFLLWYDEGEERNRGNFPPRFSGRQFPNYSSELNVNALELEDSALYLCASSFYLRSGTGNEQFFGPGTRLTVL.

J is TRBJ1-4 and V is TRBV9; D is perhaps TRBD1 (5 bases). Trimming removed 0 bases from V and 15 bases from J, with 24 bases in between. This CDR3 spans 16 amino acids. CDR1 and CDR2 (germline): SGDLS, YYNGEE. The CDR3 protein is CASSVGDRGTKGGMFF. CDR3 sequence (DNA): TGTGCCAGCAGCGTAGGCGACCGAGGGACGAAGGGCGGGATGTTTTTT.

This chain joins TRBV7-2 and TRBJ1-1; tentatively, D is TRBD1 (6 bases). Germline values: CDR1 SGHTA, CDR2 FQGNSA. Trimming removed 6 bases from V and 1 base from J, with 15 bases in between. CDR3 size: 15 residues. The CDR3 loop is CASSYTGFGNTEAFF. The DNA for the CDR3 is TGTGCCAGCAGTTACACAGGGTTTGGGAACACTGAAGCTTTCTTT.

CDR3 nucleotide sequence: TGCGCCAGCAGCCCTTACCCACAGGGTTCTGGCACTGAAGCTTTCTTT. The encoded protein is CASSPYPQGSGTEAFF. This chain uses TRBV5-1 with TRBJ1-1, with D perhaps TRBD1 (6 bases). The V end lost 4 bases, the J end lost 4 bases, and 20 bases lay between the germline ends. Looked up from germline, CDR1 is SGHRS and CDR2 is YFSETQ. The CDR3 has 16 amino acids.